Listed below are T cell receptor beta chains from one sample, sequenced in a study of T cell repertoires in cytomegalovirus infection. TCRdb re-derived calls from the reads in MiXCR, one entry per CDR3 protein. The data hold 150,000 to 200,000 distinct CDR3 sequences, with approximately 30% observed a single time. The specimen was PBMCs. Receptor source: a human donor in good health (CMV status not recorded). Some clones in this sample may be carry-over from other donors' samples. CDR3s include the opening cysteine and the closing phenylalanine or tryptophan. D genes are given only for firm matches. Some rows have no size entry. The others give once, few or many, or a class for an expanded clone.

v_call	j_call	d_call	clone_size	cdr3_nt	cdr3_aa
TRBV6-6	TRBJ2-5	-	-	TGTGCCAGCAGTTACGAATTAGGCGTCTCAGAGACCCAGTACTTC	CASSYELGVSETQYF
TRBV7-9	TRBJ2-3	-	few	TGTGCCAGCAGTAGTCCCGTCGATGTAGCAGATACGCAGTATTTT	CASSSPVDVADTQYF
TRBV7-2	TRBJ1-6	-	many	TGTGCCAGCAGCATCCCTCAGGGGATGGGGAAGTCACCCCTCCACTTT	CASSIPQGMGKSPLHF
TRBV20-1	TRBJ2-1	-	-	TGCAGTGCTAGGGCAGCGAGCTACAATGAGCAGTTCTTC	CSARAASYNEQFF
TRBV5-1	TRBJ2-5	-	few	TGCGCCAGCAGCTTGGGCCAGGGTGGCCAAGAGACCCAGTACTTC	CASSLGQGGQETQYF
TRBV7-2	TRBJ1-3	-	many	TGTGCCAGCAGCTTAGCAGGACAGAGCTCTGGAAACACCATATATTTT	CASSLAGQSSGNTIYF
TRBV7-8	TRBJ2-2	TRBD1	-	TGTGCCAGCAGCTTCCTGGGACAGGGGGTCACCGGGGAGCTGTTTTTT	CASSFLGQGVTGELFF
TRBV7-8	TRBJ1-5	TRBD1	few	TGTGCCAGCAGCCCTTGGACAGGGAGAGGCAATCAGCCCCAGCATTTT	CASSPWTGRGNQPQHF
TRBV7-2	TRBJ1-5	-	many	TGTGCCAGCAGCTTAGCGATGGACAGTTCGCAGCCCCAGCATTTT	CASSLAMDSSQPQHF
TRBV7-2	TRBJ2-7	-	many	TGTGCCAGCAGCTTAGAAGTTAGAAACTACGAGCAGTACTTC	CASSLEVRNYEQYF
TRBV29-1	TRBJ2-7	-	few	TGCAGCGTTGAAGATGGGCCGGGGGCGCTTGAGCAGTACTTC	CSVEDGPGALEQYF
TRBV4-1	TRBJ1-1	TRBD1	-	TGCACCAGCAGCCAGGTCGGGACAGGTAGAGAATTTAAAGCTTTCTTT	CTSSQVGTGREFKAFF
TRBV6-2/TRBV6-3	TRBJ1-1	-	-	TGTGCCAGCAAAGAGGCAGGGGTGAACACTGAAGCTTTCTTT	CASKEAGVNTEAFF
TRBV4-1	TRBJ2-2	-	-	TGCGCCAGCAGCCAAGGGGTTCCGGACGGAACGAACACCGGGGAGCTGTTTTTT	CASSQGVPDGTNTGELFF
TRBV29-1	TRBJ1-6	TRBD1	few	TGCAGCGTTGGGACAGGGCCCAGCTCCTATAATTCACCCCTCCACTTT	CSVGTGPSSYNSPLHF
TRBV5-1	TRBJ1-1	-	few	TGCGCCAGCAGCCAACAGACTGGTTTCACTGAAGCTTTCTTT	CASSQQTGFTEAFF
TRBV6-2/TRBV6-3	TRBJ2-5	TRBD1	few	TGTGCCAGCAGTTACCAGGGGGTGGAGAAACGAGAGACCCAGTACTTC	CASSYQGVEKRETQYF
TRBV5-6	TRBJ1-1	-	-	TGTGCCAGCAGCCGCGCCGCAGGCACTGAAGCTTTCTTT	CASSRAAGTEAFF
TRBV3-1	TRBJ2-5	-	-	TGTGCCAGCAGCCAAGACGTCGGGACAGAGACCCAGTACTTC	CASSQDVGTETQYF
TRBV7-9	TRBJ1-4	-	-	TGTGCCAGCAGCCCATTGGGGACATATCCATTTTTC	CASSPLGTYPFF
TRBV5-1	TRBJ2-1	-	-	TGCGCCAGCAGCTTGCGCTTTCGAGCGGACCGCCCTAATGAGCAGTTCTTC	CASSLRFRADRPNEQFF
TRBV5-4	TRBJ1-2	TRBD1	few	TGTGCCAGCAGCTTGGCCTCTCGGCGGACAGGCCTCTATGGCTACACCTTC	CASSLASRRTGLYGYTF
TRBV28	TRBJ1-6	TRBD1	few	TGTGCCCTGGGACAGGGACCTTCACCCCTCCACTTT	CALGQGPSPLHF
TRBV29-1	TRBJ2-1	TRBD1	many	TGCAGCGTCCGGACAGGGGGCATTGGAGATGAGCAGTTCTTC	CSVRTGGIGDEQFF
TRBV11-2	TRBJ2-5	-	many	TGTGCCACCGGCGGAGGGCAGGAGACCCAGTACTTC	CATGGGQETQYF
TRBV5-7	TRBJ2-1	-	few	TGTGCCAGCAGCCGCAATGACATTACGGAGGTCAGGAATGAGCAGTTCTTC	CASSRNDITEVRNEQFF
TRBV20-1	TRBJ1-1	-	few	TGCAGTGCTCATCCCTGGACACTTCTAAATTCTGAAGCTTTCTTT	CSAHPWTLLNSEAFF
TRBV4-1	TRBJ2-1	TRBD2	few	TGCGCCAGCAGTGACGGGGGGGGAGGGGACAATGAGCAGTTCTTC	CASSDGGGGDNEQFF
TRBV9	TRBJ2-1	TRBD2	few	TGTGCCAGCAGTCTCCGGGACTACTCCTACAATGAGCAGTTCTTC	CASSLRDYSYNEQFF
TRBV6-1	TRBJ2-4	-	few	TGTGCCAGCAGTGACGGGGGAGCCAAAAACATTCAGTACTTC	CASSDGGAKNIQYF
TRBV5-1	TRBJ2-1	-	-	TGCGCCAGCAGCTTGAGAGGGTACAATGAGCAGTTCTTC	CASSLRGYNEQFF
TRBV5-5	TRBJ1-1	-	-	TGTGCCAGCAGCCCCTCCGGGTCCATGAACACTGAAGCTTTCTTT	CASSPSGSMNTEAFF
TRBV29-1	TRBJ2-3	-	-	TGCAGCGTTGTCCCCCAGACAGATACGCAGTATTTT	CSVVPQTDTQYF
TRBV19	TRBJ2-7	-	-	TGTGCCAGTAGCGACGTCCTGGGCTACGAGCAGTACTTC	CASSDVLGYEQYF
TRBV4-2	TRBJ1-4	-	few	TGTGCCAGCAGCCACCGGCGGGGACCTAATGAAAAACTGTTTTTT	CASSHRRGPNEKLFF
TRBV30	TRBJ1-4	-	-	TGTGCCTGGAGCCTGGACCGGGCTCTGCTGTTTTTT	CAWSLDRALLFF
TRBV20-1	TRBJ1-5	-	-	TGCAGTGCTAGAGTAGACAGGAATCAGCACCAGCATTTT	CSARVDRNQHQHF
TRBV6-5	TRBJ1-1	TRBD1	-	TGTGCCAGCAGTTATTTGGACAGGGATACTGAAGCTTTCTTT	CASSYLDRDTEAFF
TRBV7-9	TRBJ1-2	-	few	TGTGCCAGCAGCTTAGAGGGCGGCTGGGGCTACACCTTC	CASSLEGGWGYTF
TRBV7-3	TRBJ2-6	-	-	TGTGCCAGCAGCTCTAACAGGTACAGGGAGTTCTCTGGGGCCAACGTCCTGACTTTC	CASSSNRYREFSGANVLTF
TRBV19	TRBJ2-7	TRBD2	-	TGTGCCAGTAGCCTCCTTATGGGAGGGGCCTCCTACGAGCAGTACTTC	CASSLLMGGASYEQYF
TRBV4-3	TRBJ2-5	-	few	TGCGCCAGCAGCCAAGACAGGGAGCAAGAGACCCAGTACTTC	CASSQDREQETQYF
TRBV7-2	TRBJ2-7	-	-	TGTGCCAGCAGCCCCACGGTGCCTTCCTGGAAGCAGTACTTC	CASSPTVPSWKQYF
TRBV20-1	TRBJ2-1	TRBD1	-	TGCAGTGCTTATACAGGGGGCGATGAGCAGTTCTTC	CSAYTGGDEQFF
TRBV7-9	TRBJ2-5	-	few	TGTGCCAGCAGCGGACCCCGGGCGGTTGAAGAGACCCAGTACTTC	CASSGPRAVEETQYF
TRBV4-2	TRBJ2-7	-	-	TGTGCCAGCAGCCAAGAGCCAGGGGGAGGGTACGAGCAGTACTTC	CASSQEPGGGYEQYF
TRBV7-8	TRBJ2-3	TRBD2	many	TGTGCCAGCAGCTTAACGGGGGGGAGCACAGATACGCAGTATTTT	CASSLTGGSTDTQYF
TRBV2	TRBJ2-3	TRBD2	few	TGTGCCAGCCTCTCTAGCGGGGATTCGGATACGCAGTATTTT	CASLSSGDSDTQYF
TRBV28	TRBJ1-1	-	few	TGTGCCACCAGGCGAACGGCGAACACTGAAGCTTTCTTT	CATRRTANTEAFF
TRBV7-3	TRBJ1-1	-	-	TGTGCCAGCAGCCTCATCGGCGGGCAGGTTGACACTGAAGCTTTCTTT	CASSLIGGQVDTEAFF
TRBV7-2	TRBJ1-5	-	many	TGTGCCAGCAGTTACCAGGGAGTCGGCAATCAGCCCCAGCATTTT	CASSYQGVGNQPQHF
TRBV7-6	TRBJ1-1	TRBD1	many	TGTGCCAGCACCCGGAACTTTATGGGACAGGGTAACACTGAAGCTTTCTTT	CASTRNFMGQGNTEAFF
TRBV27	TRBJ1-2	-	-	TGTGCCAGCGGAAACCAGGACCTAGAAGGCTACACCTTC	CASGNQDLEGYTF
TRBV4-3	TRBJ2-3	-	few	TGCGCCAGCAGCCCCGGGACGCCAAGCACAGATACGCAGTATTTT	CASSPGTPSTDTQYF
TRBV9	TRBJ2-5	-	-	TGTGCCAGCAGCGTTTCAGTGGGAAGGGCCCAGTACTTC	CASSVSVGRAQYF
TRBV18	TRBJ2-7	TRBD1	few	TGTGCCAGCTCATCTGGTACAGGGGGCGTCTTCGGGGTCGAGCAGTACTTC	CASSSGTGGVFGVEQYF
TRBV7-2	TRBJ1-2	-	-	TGTGCCAGCAGCTTAATAAGGGGTGACTATGGCTACACCTTC	CASSLIRGDYGYTF
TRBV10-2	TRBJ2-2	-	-	TGCGCCAGCAGTGCACCCCTCGGGGAGCTGTTTTTT	CASSAPLGELFF
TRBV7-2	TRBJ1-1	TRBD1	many	TGTGCCAGCAGCTATTTAACAGGGGCCATGAACACTGAAGCTTTCTTT	CASSYLTGAMNTEAFF